This T cell receptor (beta chain) was identified in a study of response to subunit inactivated influenza vaccine. Looked up from germline, CDR1 is LNHNV and CDR2 is YYDKDF (reference sequence). The trim removed 0 bases at V and 7 bases at J, leaving 4 bases unmatched. The CDR3 sequence is 15 residues long. TCRdb processed the RT-PCR reads anew with MiXCR; each CDR3 protein has one entry. The table shows 750,000 to 850,000 distinct CDR3 sequences, with roughly 20% occurring only once. General study results and limits: The authors put forward the suggestion that each seasonal influenza vaccination may bring in only a limited number of new T cells.

This clonotype came up a few times. Its specificity is unknown. This sequence was found in a man over 45 who received an inactivated influenza vaccine. V gene TRBV15 combines with J gene TRBJ2-7; 12 nucleotides agree with TRBD1. This specimen was PBMCs from blood, taken around 5 days after vaccination. In nucleotides, the CDR3 is TGTGCCACCAGCAGAGAGGGACAGGGGGCGGGGGAGCAGTACTTC. This translates into CATSREGQGAGEQYF.